This T cell receptor beta chain was identified during a study of blood T cell repertoires in COVID-19. Study overall: The study drew acute and convalescent COVID-19 samples from the United States, Italy and Spain. Sources were T cells, B-cell-depleted T cells, or PBMCs; the material itself was cDNA or gDNA.

While infection was still active, Seattle patients were enrolled and then followed longitudinally. Data came from immunoSEQ multiplex PCR; TCRdb stores just in-frame clones and leaves some out. The data hold about 330,000 clones, with about 91% observed a single time. This sequence was found in a man aged 30-40 years with COVID-19, enrolled during active disease. Sequenced input: peripheral blood.

The CDR3 bases are TGTGCCAGTAGGGACAGGGCAGGTGGCTACACCTTC. As protein: CASRDRAGGYTF. The chain employs TRBV19 and TRBJ1-2; 8 bases are a match to TRBD1. Trimming removed 6 bases from V and 7 bases from J; junction bases left unmatched: 4. The CDR3 totals 12 residues. Germline CDR1 and CDR2: LNHDA and SQIVND (reference sequence).